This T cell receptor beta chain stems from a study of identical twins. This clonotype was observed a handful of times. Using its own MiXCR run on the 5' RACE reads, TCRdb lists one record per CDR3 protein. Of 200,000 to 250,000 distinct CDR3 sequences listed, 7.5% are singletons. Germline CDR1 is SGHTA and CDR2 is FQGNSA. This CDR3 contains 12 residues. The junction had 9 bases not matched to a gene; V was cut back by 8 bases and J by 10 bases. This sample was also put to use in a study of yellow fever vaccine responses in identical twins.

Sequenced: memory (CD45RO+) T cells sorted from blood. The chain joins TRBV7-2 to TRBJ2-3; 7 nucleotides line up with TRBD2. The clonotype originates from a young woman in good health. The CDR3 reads CASGGLQRSQYF. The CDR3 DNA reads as TGTGCCAGCGGGGGACTACAGCGTTCGCAGTATTTT.